This T cell receptor beta chain came from a study of shared clonotypes between healthy human individuals. Only in-frame clones appear in the TCRdb table, and some are missing; sequencing was by immunoSEQ multiplex PCR. The profile shows some 2.3 million clones, approximately 93% of them singletons. The V gene lost 4 bases and the J gene lost 5 bases, with 7 bases spanning the gap. The CDR3 sequence is 12 residues long. CDR1 SGHDT and CDR2 YYEEEE come from the germline V gene. Sequencing used naive CD4+ T cells from PBMCs. The subset: CD45RA+ positively selected. This TCR derives from a man between 18 and 29 years old in good health. Some clones in this sample may be carry-over from other donors' samples. The chain couples TRBV5-6 to TRBJ2-1; the D is unclear. This chain's CDR3 is CASSVLNNEQFF. CDR3 in DNA: TGTGCCAGCAGCGTACTAAACAATGAGCAGTTCTTC.